This TCR beta chain appears in the sequencing data of a study of cytomegalovirus exposure and HLA in healthy donors. Study-wide points: A missense variant in DCLRE1C was later tied to TCR beta V- and J-gene trimming.

Germline V CDR1 and CDR2: KGHSH, LQKENI. The CDR3 totals 17 residues. V lost 3 bases, J lost 5 bases, and 13 bases stayed unmatched. Healthy people donating bone marrow made up the donors. 60 Vbeta and 13 Jbeta primers were used in PCR. Here immunoSEQ multiplex PCR was the method, and the copy in TCRdb shows in-frame clones only, minus some. The sample carries over 100,000 clones, roughly four fifths recorded once. Concerning this clone itself: As yet, its antigen is unknown.

This chain uses TRBV18 with TRBJ2-7, with 10 bases lining up with TRBD1. The sample comprised PBMCs. The TCR comes from a male donor in good health and CMV-seronegative. CDR3 in DNA: TGTGCCAGCTCACCGAGCGGGGGACAGGGGTTAAGGAACGAGCAGTACTTC. This gives the protein CASSPSGGQGLRNEQYF.